This TCR beta chain was profiled in a study of cytomegalovirus exposure and HLA in healthy donors. Whole-study findings and limits: There were some V segments, including TRBV6-2 and TRBV6-3, excluded as indistinguishable.

About this clone: Its antigen remains unidentified.

The CDR3 consists of 16 residues. The PCR contained 60 Vbeta and 13 Jbeta primers. Sequencing used immunoSEQ multiplex PCR; TCRdb keeps in-frame clones, though not all of them. Among roughly 200,000 clones listed, roughly 85% were seen once. The sequence came from a woman in her 30s in good health and CMV-seropositive. The sequencing input was PBMCs. The V and J genes are TRBV21-1 and TRBJ2-3; the D call in the table, TRBD2, was not verified against the DNA. TRBV21-1 is recorded as a pseudogene. The CDR3 DNA is TGTGCCAGCAGCAAAGTTGGACTAGACGCATTACATACGCAGTATTTT. Its protein product is CASSKVGLDALHTQYF.